The 27 T cell receptor beta chains below were found in one sample sequenced in a study of blood T cell repertoires in COVID-19. Produced via immunoSEQ multiplex PCR; TCRdb's table is partial and in-frame only. The data hold 350,000 to 400,000 clones, with about 90% observed a single time. Sequencing used PBMCs or T cells enriched from blood (not recorded which). The receptors stem from a woman in her twenties or thirties who had recovered from COVID-19.

This clone was seen just once. CDR3 nucleotide sequence: TGTGCCAGCAGCGGTGGGACTAGTCCGACCACAGATACGCAGTATTTT. This gives the protein CASSGGTSPTTDTQYF. The chain combines TRBV9 with TRBJ2-3; 8 bases line up with TRBD2. V dropped 3 bases and J dropped 2; count of bases not matched to a gene: 8. The CDR3 extends over 16 amino acids. From germline, CDR1 is SGDLS and CDR2 YYNGEE.

V and J are TRBV6-4 and TRBJ2-3; 10 nucleotides agree with TRBD2. Germline CDR1 reads MRHNA; CDR2 reads SNTAGT. With V trimmed by 2 bases and J by 2 bases, 4 bases remained unmatched. The CDR3 is 16 residues long. CDR3 protein: CASSDVAGGSTDTQYF. The CDR3 region has the DNA TGTGCCAGCAGTGACGTAGCGGGAGGTTCCACAGATACGCAGTATTTT.

The genes are TRBV28 and TRBJ2-7, with D possibly being TRBD2 (5 bases). CDR1 and CDR2 from the germline V gene are MDHEN and SYDVKM. Trimming stripped 5 bases from V and 3 bases from J, with 17 bases between. The CDR3 is 15 amino acids. Written as DNA, the CDR3 is TGTGCCAGCAGTCTAAGGACCGGGAACTACTACGAGCAGTACTTC. The encoded protein is CASSLRTGNYYEQYF.

This clone was seen a single time. This chain uses TRBV19 with TRBJ1-1; 7 bases agree with TRBD1. CDR3 length equals 16 residues. J was trimmed by 1 base and V by 9 bases; bases with no gene match: 14. Germline CDR1 is LNHDA and CDR2 is SQIVND (reference sequence). Here the CDR3 DNA reads TGTGCCAGCCGTCCCGCAACAGGGGTATGGAACACTGAAGCTTTCTTT. Protein sequence: CASRPATGVWNTEAFF.

As regards this clone: Other DNA sequences from this sample encode an identical CDR3 as well. The chain carries TRBV7-8 and TRBJ1-1; 8 bases map to TRBD1. The junction had 3 bases not matched to a gene; V was cut back by 3 bases and J by 0 bases. Germline-derived CDR1 and CDR2 are SGHVS and FQNEAQ. The CDR3 has 15 amino acids. This chain's CDR3 is CASSFRTGLNTEAFF. In DNA, the CDR3 is TGTGCCAGCAGCTTCCGGACAGGGTTGAACACTGAAGCTTTCTTT.

The chain carries TRBV28 and TRBJ2-1; D is uncertain. This CDR3 is built from 14 residues. Trimming took off 10 bases at V and 2 bases at J, with 15 bases between the two ends. Germline V gene lookup returns CDR1 MDHEN and CDR2 SYDVKM. This chain's CDR3 is CATSDERTYNEQFF. CDR3 DNA sequence: TGTGCCACCTCAGATGAGCGCACCTACAATGAGCAGTTCTTC.

Turning to this clone: Its ends do not fully match the called genes, so a read error is possible. The V call is TRBV7-7, the J call TRBJ2-2; TRBD2 matches at 7 bases. The CDR3 is 14 residues long. Germline CDR1 and CDR2: SSHAT and FNYEAQ (reference sequence). CDR3 loop: CASTKLADTGELFF. DNA for the CDR3: TGTGCTAGCACCAAGCTAGCGGACACCGGGGAGCTGTTTTTT.

DNA of the CDR3: TGTGCCAGCAGCGACGGGCAGGGAGGGTTCGGGGAGCTGTTTTTT. The encoded protein is CASSDGQGGFGELFF. V is TRBV5-6 and J is TRBJ2-2, with 7 positions matching TRBD2. This CDR3 contains 15 residues. The V segment lost 4 bases and the J segment 7 bases; nucleotides outside the gene matches: 10. Germline values: CDR1 SGHDT, CDR2 YYEEEE.

J is TRBJ2-7 and V is TRBV15; 7 positions agree with TRBD2. The CDR3 has 14 amino acids. V shed 3 bases and J 1 base; nucleotides not matched to a gene: 3. Germline loops: CDR1 LNHNV, CDR2 YYDKDF (reference sequence). The CDR3 here is CATSRSGISYEQYF. DNA for the CDR3: TGTGCCACCAGCAGGAGCGGGATTTCCTACGAGCAGTACTTC.

The V gene is TRBV18, the J gene TRBJ1-1, with D tentatively TRBD1 (6 bases). The germline CDR1 and CDR2 sequences are KGHSH and LQKENI. CDR3 length: 15 amino acids. Trimming shortened V by 4 bases and J by 5 bases, and 17 bases separated the two germline ends. CDR3 sequence reads: CASSLTQGPGTEAFF. CDR3 in DNA: TGTGCCAGCTCACTGACTCAGGGGCCGGGTACTGAAGCTTTCTTT.

The genes are TRBV19 and TRBJ1-1; D might be TRBD1 (6 bases). From germline, CDR1 is LNHDA and CDR2 SQIVND (reference sequence). There are 12 residues in the CDR3. With 3 bases removed from V and 8 bases from J, the gap between germline ends came to 10 bases. The CDR3 DNA reads TGTGCCAGTAGTATCACCGGGACAGAAGCTTTCTTT. Protein: CASSITGTEAFF. Using reference TRBV19 and TRBJ1-1 for the parts outside the CDR3, the full variable domain is DGGITQSPKYLFRKEGQNVTLSCEQNLNHDAMYWYRQDPGQGLRLIYYSQIVNDFQKGDIAEGYSVSREKKESFPLTVTSAQKNPTAFYLCASSITGTEAFFGQGTRLTVV.

This chain uses TRBV5-8 with TRBJ1-4; no firm D call. In germline, CDR1 is SGHTS, CDR2 YDEGEE. The CDR3 covers 15 residues. With 0 bases removed from V and 8 bases from J, the gap between germline ends came to 14 bases. CDR3 DNA sequence: TGTGCCAGCAGCTTGGTTGGGCAGTATCAGGAAAAACTGTTTTTT. Amino acid sequence: CASSLVGQYQEKLFF.

This clone was counted a single time. The V and J genes are TRBV27 and TRBJ1-5; D is unclear. V shed 6 bases and J shed 0 bases, with 6 bases lying between them. Germline V lookup: CDR1 MNHEY, CDR2 SMNVEV (reference sequence). This CDR3 comprises 13 residues. CDR3 bases: TGTGCCAGCAGCCCCTATAGCAATCAGCCCCAGCATTTT. Translated, it gives CASSPYSNQPQHF.

The V call is TRBV30, the J call TRBJ2-1, with D unresolved. V dropped 0 bases and J dropped 8 bases, with 11 bases sitting between them. This CDR3 has 13 residues. Germline CDR1 is GTSNPN and CDR2 is SVGIG (reference sequence). The CDR3 DNA reads TGTGCCTGGAGTGTAGGTGGAGTCGATGAGCAGTTCTTC. Translating it yields CAWSVGGVDEQFF.

The V gene is TRBV6-5, the J gene TRBJ2-7, with 7 bases matching TRBD1. V was clipped by 5 bases and J by 2 bases; unmatched bases: 9. There are 15 residues in the CDR3. Per germline, CDR1 MNHEY and CDR2 SVGAGI. The DNA of the CDR3 is TGTGCCAGCAGTCTCCGGGACAGTCGCACCTACGAGCAGTACTTC. As protein: CASSLRDSRTYEQYF.

This chain uses TRBV6-5 with TRBJ1-1; D not certain. The length of the CDR3 is 13 residues. The germline V gene encodes CDR1 MNHEY and CDR2 SVGAGI. The V and J ends lost 3 bases and 5 bases respectively, with 10 bases between them. The CDR3 region is CASSYARGTEAFF. The DNA for the CDR3 is TGTGCCAGCAGTTATGCCCGAGGGACTGAAGCTTTCTTT.

The CDR3 loop is CASSLGAPQGARSPLHF. The CDR3 bases are TGTGCCAGCTCACTCGGGGCCCCACAGGGGGCGCGTTCACCCCTCCACTTT. V and J are TRBV18 and TRBJ1-6, with 9 bases fitting TRBD1. V lost 4 bases to trimming and J lost 9 bases; unmatched junction nucleotides: 13. The CDR3 has 17 amino acids. Germline assignment: CDR1 KGHSH and CDR2 LQKENI.

The chain employs TRBV9 and TRBJ2-3, with 11 positions matching TRBD2. CDR1 SGDLS and CDR2 YYNGEE come from the germline V gene. CDR3 length: 18 residues. Germline trimming cut 0 bases from V and 2 bases from J; bases unmatched to any gene: 8. The CDR3 is CASSVAGLADSYTDTQYF. The CDR3 DNA reads as TGTGCCAGCAGCGTAGCGGGACTAGCGGACTCTTACACAGATACGCAGTATTTT. Complete variable domain (other parts from reference TRBV9 and TRBJ2-3): DSGVTQTPKHLITATGQRVTLRCSPRSGDLSVYWYQQSLDQGLQFLIQYYNGEERAKGNILERFSAQQFPDLHSELNLSSLELGDSALYFCASSVAGLADSYTDTQYFGPGTRLTVL.

The chain employs TRBV11-3 and TRBJ1-1, with 9 bases lining up with TRBD1. The CDR3 is 15 amino acids. Germline values: CDR1 SGHNT, CDR2 YENEEA. The trim removed 5 bases at V and 1 base at J, leaving 5 bases unmatched. The chain's CDR3 is CASSPGQGKNTEAFF. In DNA, the CDR3 is TGTGCCAGCAGCCCTGGACAGGGGAAGAACACTGAAGCTTTCTTT.

V and J are TRBV30 and TRBJ2-7; 12 bases are shared with TRBD2. CDR3 length: 16 amino acids. With V trimmed by 2 bases and J by 0 bases, 5 bases remained unmatched. Looked up from germline, CDR1 is GTSNPN and CDR2 is SVGIG (reference sequence). As DNA, the CDR3 is TGTGCCTGGAGTCCCGGACTAGCGGGGATCTCCTACGAGCAGTACTTC. Translating gives CAWSPGLAGISYEQYF.

The J gene is TRBJ1-2, the V gene TRBV4-1; D is unclear. This CDR3 has 14 amino acids. Germline CDR1 is MGHRA and CDR2 is YSYEKL. The V gene lost 0 bases and the J gene lost 6 bases, with 11 bases spanning the gap. CDR3 residues: CASSQEKGGHGYTF. Written as DNA, the CDR3 is TGCGCCAGCAGCCAAGAAAAGGGAGGACATGGCTACACCTTC.

The V and J genes are TRBV18 and TRBJ1-1; possibly TRBD1 for D (5 bases). Germline CDR1 KGHSH, CDR2 LQKENI. The CDR3 length is 14 residues. The V end was cut by 4 bases, the J end by 3 bases, with 12 bases between. DNA for the CDR3: TGTGCCAGCTCACTCAGGGATTGGTACACTGAAGCTTTCTTT. Translated: CASSLRDWYTEAFF. The complete variable domain, with remaining parts taken from reference TRBV18 and TRBJ1-1, reads NAGVMQNPRHLVRRRGQEARLRCSPMKGHSHVYWYRQLPEEGLKFMVYLQKENIIDESGMPKERFSAEFPKEGPSILRIQQVVRGDSAAYFCASSLRDWYTEAFFGQGTRLTVV.

This clone came up a few times. The chain recombines TRBV5-4 with TRBJ2-7; 10 bases line up with TRBD1. The J segment lost 4 bases and the V segment lost 3 bases, leaving 7 bases of the junction unmatched. Per germline, CDR1 SGHNT and CDR2 YYREEE (reference sequence). The CDR3 totals 15 residues. The CDR3 sequence is CASSSGTGEGYEQYF. CDR3 DNA: TGTGCCAGCAGCTCCGGGACAGGGGAAGGGTACGAGCAGTACTTC.

V usage is TRBV7-2 and J usage is TRBJ2-7; 11 bases align to TRBD2. This CDR3 has 15 residues. CDR1 and CDR2 from the germline V gene are SGHTA and FQGNSA. V lost 3 bases and J lost 5; bases outside the gene matches: 6. In DNA, the CDR3 is TGTGCCAGCAGCTTTGAGCTAGCGGGAGGCCACGAGCAGTACTTC. It codes for CASSFELAGGHEQYF.

V and J are TRBV3-1 (or the pseudogene TRBV3-2) and TRBJ2-7, with 12 bases lining up with TRBD1. Losses at the gene ends were 1 base for V and 5 bases for J; bases not matched to a gene: 3. Germline values: CDR1 LGHDT, CDR2 YNNKEL (reference sequence). The CDR3 spans 15 residues. The CDR3 here is CASSQAGTGGNEQYF. CDR3 in DNA: TGTGCCAGCAGCCAAGCCGGGACAGGGGGCAACGAGCAGTACTTC.

V usage is TRBV6-1 and J usage is TRBJ1-2, with D possibly matching TRBD1 (5 bases). Germline-derived CDR1 and CDR2 are MNHNS and SASEGT. The CDR3 extends over 15 amino acids. Trimming shortened V by 1 base and J by 4 bases, and 13 bases separated the two germline ends. The CDR3 bases are TGTGCCAGCAGTGAAGGTGTTCCAGGGCCCTATGGCTACACCTTC. Its protein product is CASSEGVPGPYGYTF.

The rearrangement joins TRBV19 to TRBJ2-3; tentative D call: TRBD2 (5 bases). CDR1 is LNHDA and CDR2 is SQIVND in the germline V gene (reference sequence). CDR3 length equals 15 residues. The V gene lost 6 bases and the J gene lost 2 bases, with 15 bases spanning the gap. The CDR3 DNA follows: TGTGCCAGTAGCGATCAAAGCGGTACCACAGATACGCAGTATTTT. It specifies CASSDQSGTTDTQYF.